This T cell receptor beta chain derives from a study of OX40 agonist ivuxolimab in advanced cancers. For the study at large: An agonistic anti-OX40 (CD134) antibody, ivuxolimab, was used to treat the patients. Points from the study as a whole: No determination was made of the antigen specificity of the expanded peripheral T cells. The average count of expanded clones was higher among CD8+ T cells than among CD4+.

Sequencing used immunoSEQ multiplex PCR; TCRdb keeps in-frame clones, though not all of them. The top ten clones hold about 13% of a sample with approximately 44,000 clones, around nine tenths of them seen once. On this clone: Its antigen is not known. This CDR3 fails to terminate in the conserved phenylalanine or tryptophan, so it likely reflects a read error.

Germline V gives CDR1 MNHEY, CDR2 SMNVEV (reference sequence). V dropped 5 bases and J dropped 1 base, with 9 bases sitting between them. There are 15 residues in the CDR3. This receptor was taken from an adult with an advanced solid tumor such as melanoma, head and neck, liver or kidney cancer. The chain has TRBV27 and TRBJ1-6; a possible D gene is TRBD1 (5 bases). The sample consisted of CD4+ or CD8+ T cells sorted from blood, taken in a trial of the OX40 agonist ivuxolimab. CDR3 bases: TGTGCCAGCAGTCCCGGGGGGTCCTATAATTCACCCCTCCACCTT. It codes for CASSPGGSYNSPLHL.